This T cell receptor beta chain was sequenced during a study of blood T cell repertoires in COVID-19. Overall study: The cDNA or gDNA used as material had been derived from T cells, B-cell-depleted T cells, or PBMCs.

This table comes from immunoSEQ multiplex PCR, and its TCRdb copy is limited to in-frame clones, with some not included. The sample contains about 67,000 clones, about 86% of which appear only once. V lost 2 bases and J 6 bases, leaving 10 bases between the germline ends. The CDR3 length is 13 residues. Germline assignment: CDR1 KGHDR and CDR2 SFDVKD. V and J are TRBV24-1 and TRBJ2-7; unclear D gene. This sequence was found in a man between 50 and 59 years old with active COVID-19. The sequencing input was peripheral blood. Here the CDR3 reads CATSDSTPREQYF. As DNA, the CDR3 is TGTGCCACCAGTGATTCGACACCCCGCGAGCAGTACTTC.